This record covers a single T cell receptor beta chain. The sample is drawn from a study of blood T cell repertoires in COVID-19. Study at large: The United States, Italy and Spain were the sources of the acute and convalescent COVID-19 samples. PBMCs, B-cell-depleted T cells, or T cells provided the cDNA or gDNA that made up the material.

Original handling: Researchers report that nucleated cell counts were estimated from reference gene primer amplification. Generated by immunoSEQ multiplex PCR, the TCRdb table keeps only in-frame clones and is missing some. For V, J and clone size, that table is used; D and trimming come from the DNA. The data show about 190,000 clones, over 75% seen once. Sequencing was done on a sample of peripheral blood. The origin of this receptor is a woman aged 45-65 years with acute or convalescent COVID-19.

The CDR3 DNA reads TGTGCCAGCAGTCTGAGGGCGGGGGCCGTATTGCGGGGCTCCTACGAGCAGTACTTC. Its protein is CASSLRAGAVLRGSYEQYF. The chain has TRBV27 and TRBJ2-7; D may be TRBD2 (7 bases). The CDR3 contains 19 residues. Trimming cost V 5 bases and J 0 bases, with 26 bases left between them. In germline, CDR1 is MNHEY, CDR2 SMNVEV (reference sequence).